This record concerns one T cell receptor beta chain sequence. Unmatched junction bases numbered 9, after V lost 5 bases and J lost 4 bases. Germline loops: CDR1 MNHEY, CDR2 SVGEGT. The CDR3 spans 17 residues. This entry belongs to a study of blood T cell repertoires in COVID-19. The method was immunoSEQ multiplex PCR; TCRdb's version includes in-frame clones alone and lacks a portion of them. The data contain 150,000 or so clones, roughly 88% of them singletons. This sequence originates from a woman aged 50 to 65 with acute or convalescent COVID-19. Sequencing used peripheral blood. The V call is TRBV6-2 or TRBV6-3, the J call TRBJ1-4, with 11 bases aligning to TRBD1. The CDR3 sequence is CASSAELGTGGNEKLFF. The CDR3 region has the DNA TGTGCCAGCAGTGCCGAACTCGGGACAGGGGGTAATGAAAAACTGTTTTTT.